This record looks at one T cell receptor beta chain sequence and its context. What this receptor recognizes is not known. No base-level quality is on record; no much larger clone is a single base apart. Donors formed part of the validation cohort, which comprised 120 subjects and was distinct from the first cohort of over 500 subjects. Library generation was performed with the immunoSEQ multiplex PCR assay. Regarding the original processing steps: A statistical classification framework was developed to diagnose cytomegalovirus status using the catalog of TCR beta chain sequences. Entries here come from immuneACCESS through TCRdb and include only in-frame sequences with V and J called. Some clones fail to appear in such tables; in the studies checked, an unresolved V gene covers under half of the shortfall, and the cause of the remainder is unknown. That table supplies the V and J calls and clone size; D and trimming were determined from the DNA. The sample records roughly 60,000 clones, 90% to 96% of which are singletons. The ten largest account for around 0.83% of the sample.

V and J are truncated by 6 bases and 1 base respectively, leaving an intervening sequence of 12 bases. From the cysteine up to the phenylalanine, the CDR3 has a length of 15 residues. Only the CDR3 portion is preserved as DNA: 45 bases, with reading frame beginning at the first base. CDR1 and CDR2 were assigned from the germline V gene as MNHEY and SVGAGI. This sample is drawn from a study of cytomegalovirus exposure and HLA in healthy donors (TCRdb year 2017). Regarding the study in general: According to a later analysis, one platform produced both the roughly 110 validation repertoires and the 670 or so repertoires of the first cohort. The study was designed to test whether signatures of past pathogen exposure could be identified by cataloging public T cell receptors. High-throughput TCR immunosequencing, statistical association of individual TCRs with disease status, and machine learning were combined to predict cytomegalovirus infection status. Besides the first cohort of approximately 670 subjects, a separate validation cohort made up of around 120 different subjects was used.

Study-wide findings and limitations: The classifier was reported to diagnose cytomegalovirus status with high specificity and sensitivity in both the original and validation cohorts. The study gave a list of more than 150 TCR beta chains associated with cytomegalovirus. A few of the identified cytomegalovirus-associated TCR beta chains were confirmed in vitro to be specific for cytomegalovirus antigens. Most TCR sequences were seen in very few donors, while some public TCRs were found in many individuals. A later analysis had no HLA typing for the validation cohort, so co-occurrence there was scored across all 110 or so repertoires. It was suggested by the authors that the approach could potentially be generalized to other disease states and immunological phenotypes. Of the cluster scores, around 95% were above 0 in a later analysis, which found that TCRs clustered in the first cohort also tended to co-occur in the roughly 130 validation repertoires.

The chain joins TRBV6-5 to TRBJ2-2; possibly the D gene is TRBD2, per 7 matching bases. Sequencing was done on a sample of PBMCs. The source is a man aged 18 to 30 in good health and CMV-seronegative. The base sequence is TGTGCCAGCAGCTTCGGGGGGCTGAACACCGGGGAGCTGTTTTTT. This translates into CASSFGGLNTGELFF.